The sequence of this TCR beta chain was determined in a study of breast tumors, draining lymph nodes, adjacent tissues. Breast cancer patients provided tissue from their axillary draining lymph nodes. TCRdb independently ran MiXCR on the multiplex PCR reads; one entry per CDR3 protein. Among 180,000 or so distinct CDR3 sequences listed, 25% to 40% were seen once. The ends lost 5 bases at V and 0 bases at J; junction bases unmatched: 2. This CDR3 is 15 amino acids long. CDR1 and CDR2 from the germline V gene are LNHNV and YYDKDF (reference sequence). This clonotype was seen at least ten times. This TCR came from a female donor with breast cancer. Some clones in this sample may be carry-over from other donors' samples. V gene TRBV15 combines with J gene TRBJ2-7; 12 bases line up with TRBD1. The source material was axillary lymph node tissue. Here the CDR3 reads CATSGGQGASYEQYF. CDR3 nucleotide sequence: TGTGCCACCAGCGGGGGACAGGGGGCCTCCTACGAGCAGTACTTC. The full variable domain, its missing parts supplied by reference TRBV15 and TRBJ2-7, is DAMVIQNPRYQVTQFGKPVTLSCSQTLNHNVMYWYQQKSSQAPKLLFHYYDKDFNNEADTPDNFQSRRPNTSFCFLDIRSPGLGDTAMYLCATSGGQGASYEQYFGPGTRLTVT.